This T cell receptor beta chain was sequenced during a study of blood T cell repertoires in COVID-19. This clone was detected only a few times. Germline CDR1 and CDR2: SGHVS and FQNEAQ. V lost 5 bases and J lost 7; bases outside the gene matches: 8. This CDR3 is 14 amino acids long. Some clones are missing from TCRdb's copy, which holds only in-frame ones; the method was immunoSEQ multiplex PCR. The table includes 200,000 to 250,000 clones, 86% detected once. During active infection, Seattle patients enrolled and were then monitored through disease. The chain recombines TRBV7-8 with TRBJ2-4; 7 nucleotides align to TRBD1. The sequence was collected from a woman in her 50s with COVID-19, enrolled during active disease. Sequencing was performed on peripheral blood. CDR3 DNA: TGTGCCAGCAGCGGCCGGGACAGTGAGAACATTCAGTACTTC. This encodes CASSGRDSENIQYF.